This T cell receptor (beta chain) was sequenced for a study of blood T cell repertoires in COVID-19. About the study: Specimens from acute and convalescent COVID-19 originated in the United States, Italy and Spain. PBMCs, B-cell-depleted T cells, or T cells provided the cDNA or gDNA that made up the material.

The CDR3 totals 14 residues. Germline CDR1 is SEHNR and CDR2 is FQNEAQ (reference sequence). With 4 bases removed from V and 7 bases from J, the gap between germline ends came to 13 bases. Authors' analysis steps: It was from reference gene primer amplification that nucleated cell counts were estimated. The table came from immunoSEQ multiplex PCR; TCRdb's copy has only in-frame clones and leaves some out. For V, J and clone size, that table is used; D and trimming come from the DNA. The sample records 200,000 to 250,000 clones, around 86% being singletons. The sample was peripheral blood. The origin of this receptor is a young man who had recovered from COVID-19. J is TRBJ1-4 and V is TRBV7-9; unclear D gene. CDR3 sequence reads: CASSSRVGSEKLFF. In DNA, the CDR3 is TGTGCCAGCAGCTCTAGAGTGGGGAGTGAAAAACTGTTTTTT.